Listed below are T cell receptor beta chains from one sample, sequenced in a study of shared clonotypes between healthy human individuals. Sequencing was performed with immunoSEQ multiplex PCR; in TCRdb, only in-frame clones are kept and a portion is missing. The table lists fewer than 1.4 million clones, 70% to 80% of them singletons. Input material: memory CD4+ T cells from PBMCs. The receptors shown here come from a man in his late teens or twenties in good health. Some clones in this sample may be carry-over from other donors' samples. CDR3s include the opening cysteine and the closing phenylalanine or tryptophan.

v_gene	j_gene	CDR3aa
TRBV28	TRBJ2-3	CASSLFAGGSPLTSTDTQYF
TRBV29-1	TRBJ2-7	CSVTPDSSYEQYF
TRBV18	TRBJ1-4	CASSPQGPNEKLFF
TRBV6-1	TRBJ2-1	CASSGRLAGSYNEQFF
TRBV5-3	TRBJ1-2	CARSLNKPRRDCGYTF
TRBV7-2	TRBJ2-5	CASSLVGELRYF
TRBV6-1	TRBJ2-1	CASSGQGSYNEQFF
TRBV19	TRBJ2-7	CASSIAVGREQYF
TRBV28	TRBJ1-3	CASRFTGFSSGNTIYF
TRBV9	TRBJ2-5	CASSVVGQGVQETQYF
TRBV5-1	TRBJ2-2	CASNPNTGELFF
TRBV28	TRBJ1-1	CASSSRQKNTEAFF
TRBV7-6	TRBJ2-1	CASSHPLGEQFF
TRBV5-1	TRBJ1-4	CASSLSTNEKLFF
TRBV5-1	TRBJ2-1	CASSSLLAGNEQFF
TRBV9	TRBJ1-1	CASSVFPPAQGTEAFF
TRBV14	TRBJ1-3	CASSYGHSGNTIYF
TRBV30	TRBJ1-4	CAWTSPGINEKLFF
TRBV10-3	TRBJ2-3	CAISEVLAGVTDTQYF
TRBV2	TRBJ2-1	CASGTSSVAYNEQFF
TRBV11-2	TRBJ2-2	CASSLLTGNTGELFF
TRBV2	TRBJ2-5	CASSEFRETQYF
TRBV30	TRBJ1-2	CAWSQTHGYGYTF
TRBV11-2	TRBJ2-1	CASSSGQVAYNEQFF
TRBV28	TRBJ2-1	CASMELAVYNEQFF
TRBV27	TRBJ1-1	CASRRGALGNTEAFF
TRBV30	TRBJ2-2	CAERTQPGTGELFF
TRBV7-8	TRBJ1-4	CASSPRGRLEKLFF